This T cell receptor beta chain was observed in a study of T cell changes during pregnancy in multiple sclerosis. Data came from immunoSEQ multiplex PCR; TCRdb stores just in-frame clones and leaves some out. The repertoire holds roughly 79,000 clones, with about 93% as singletons. Germline values: CDR1 SGDLS, CDR2 YYNGEE. This CDR3 contains 16 residues. V was clipped by 0 bases and J by 5 bases, with 17 bases between them. The chain carries TRBV9 and TRBJ2-5, with D possibly being TRBD2 (5 bases). The specimen was peripheral blood, collected in the second trimester of pregnancy. The clonotype was recovered from a female donor in good health, enrolled as a control in a pregnancy study. Written as DNA, the CDR3 is TGTGCCAGCAGCGTAGGTCGGGGTATCCCCCAGGAGACCCAGTACTTC. Protein sequence: CASSVGRGIPQETQYF.